This is a list of T cell receptor beta chains from one sample in a study of T cells after somatic rescue of genetic block. The data were produced by immunoSEQ multiplex PCR, yet TCRdb's version contains in-frame clones alone and is incomplete. The sample includes about 72,000 clones, approximately 91% seen only once; the top ten take around 2.8%. The sample consisted of peripheral blood mononuclear cells (PBMCs). The receptors shown here come from a man aged 30 to 39. The CDR3 runs from the conserved cysteine through the conserved F or W.

TRBJ2-6,TRBV6-5,CASSLTVAGANVLTF
TRBJ1-2,TRBV9,CASGVGGGGVYGYTF
TRBJ1-2,TRBV7-9,CASSPGANYGYTF
TRBJ2-1,TRBV5-1,CASSWGGHEQFF
TRBJ1-2,TRBV4-1,CASSQETGITYTF
TRBJ2-1,TRBV19,CASSTGTSGWGNEQFF
TRBJ2-7,TRBV9,CASSVLPGLTAYEQYF
TRBJ1-2,TRBV6-5,CASRPPRGRGYTF
TRBJ2-7,TRBV5-6,CASTSAYEQYF
TRBJ1-2,TRBV29-1,CSVDSGGADGYTF
TRBJ2-2,TRBV19,CANSANTGELFF
TRBJ1-5,TRBV4-2,CASSSRGSGNQPQHF
TRBJ1-2,TRBV29-1,CSVEDLGVIPF
TRBJ2-2,TRBV7-9,CASSGGGNTGELFF